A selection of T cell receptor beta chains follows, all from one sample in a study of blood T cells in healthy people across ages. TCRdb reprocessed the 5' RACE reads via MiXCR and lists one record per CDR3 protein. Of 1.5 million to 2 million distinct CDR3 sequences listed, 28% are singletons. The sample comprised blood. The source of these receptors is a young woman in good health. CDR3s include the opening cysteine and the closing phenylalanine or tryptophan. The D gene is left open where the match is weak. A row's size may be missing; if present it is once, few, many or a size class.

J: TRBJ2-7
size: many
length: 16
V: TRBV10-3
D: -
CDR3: CAISPQGRYATYEQYF
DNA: TGTGCCATCAGTCCGCAGGGCCGGTACGCTACCTACGAGCAGTACTTC

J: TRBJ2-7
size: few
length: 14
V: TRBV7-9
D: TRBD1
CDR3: CASSLRQGNHEQYF
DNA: TGTGCCAGCAGCCTTCGACAGGGGAACCACGAGCAGTACTTC

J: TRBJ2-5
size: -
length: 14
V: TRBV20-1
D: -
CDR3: CSAANPLAPNEQYF
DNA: TGCAGTGCTGCAAACCCACTAGCTCCTAATGAGCAGTACTTC

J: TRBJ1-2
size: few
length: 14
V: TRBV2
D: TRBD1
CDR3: CASSLRGQGNGYTF
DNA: TGTGCCAGCAGTCTAAGGGGACAGGGGAATGGCTACACCTTC

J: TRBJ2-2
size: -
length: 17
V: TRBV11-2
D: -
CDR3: CASSLGSGLANTGELFF
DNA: TGTGCCAGCAGCTTAGGGTCAGGGCTCGCGAACACCGGGGAGCTGTTTTTT

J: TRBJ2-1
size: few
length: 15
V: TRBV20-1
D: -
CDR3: CSARVPPPAPNEQFF
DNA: TGCAGTGCTAGAGTTCCTCCCCCAGCGCCGAATGAGCAGTTCTTC

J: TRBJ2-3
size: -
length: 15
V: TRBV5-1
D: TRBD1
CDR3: CASSWDRGRSDTQYF
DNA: TGCGCCAGCAGCTGGGACAGGGGGCGATCAGATACGCAGTATTTT

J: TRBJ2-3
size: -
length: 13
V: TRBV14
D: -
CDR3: CASSQVVVDTQYF
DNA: TGTGCCAGCAGCCAAGTGGTGGTGGATACGCAGTATTTT

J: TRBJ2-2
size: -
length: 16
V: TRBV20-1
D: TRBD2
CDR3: CSVRSSGRAGTGELFF
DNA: TGCAGTGTAAGGTCTAGCGGGAGGGCCGGCACCGGGGAGCTGTTTTTT

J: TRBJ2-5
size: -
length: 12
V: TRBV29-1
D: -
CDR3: CSVGWSGETQYF
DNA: TGCAGCGTTGGATGGTCCGGAGAGACCCAGTACTTC

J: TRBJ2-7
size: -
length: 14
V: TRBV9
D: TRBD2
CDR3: CASSAGLASHERYF
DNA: TGTGCCAGCAGCGCGGGACTAGCCTCCCACGAGCGGTACTTC

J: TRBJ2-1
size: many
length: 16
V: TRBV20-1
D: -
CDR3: CSAPKVRASRDNEQFF
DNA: TGCAGTGCTCCTAAAGTGAGGGCTAGCCGTGACAATGAGCAGTTCTTC

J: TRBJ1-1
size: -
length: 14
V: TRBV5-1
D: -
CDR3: CASSWRLGSTEAFF
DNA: TGCGCCAGCAGCTGGAGGTTAGGCAGCACTGAAGCTTTCTTT

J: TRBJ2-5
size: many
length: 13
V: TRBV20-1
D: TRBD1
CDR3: CSASRDREETQYF
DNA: TGCAGTGCTTCTCGGGACAGAGAAGAGACCCAGTACTTC

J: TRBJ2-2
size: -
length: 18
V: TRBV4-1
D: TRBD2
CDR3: CASSRGLAGIVNTGELFF
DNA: TGCGCCAGCAGCCGCGGACTAGCGGGGATCGTAAACACCGGGGAGCTGTTTTTT

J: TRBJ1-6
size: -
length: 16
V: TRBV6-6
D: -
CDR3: CASRWGTPDLGSPLHF
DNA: TGTGCCAGCAGGTGGGGAACACCTGACCTTGGGTCACCCCTCCACTTT